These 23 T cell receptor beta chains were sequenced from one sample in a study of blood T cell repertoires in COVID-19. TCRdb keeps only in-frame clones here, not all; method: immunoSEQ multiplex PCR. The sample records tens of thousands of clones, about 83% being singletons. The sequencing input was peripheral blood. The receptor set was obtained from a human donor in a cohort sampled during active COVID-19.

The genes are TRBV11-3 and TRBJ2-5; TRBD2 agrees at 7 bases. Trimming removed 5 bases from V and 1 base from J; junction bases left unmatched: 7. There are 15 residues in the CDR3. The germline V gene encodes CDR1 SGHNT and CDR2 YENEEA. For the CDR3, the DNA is TGTGCCAGCAGCCTCACGGGCGGGAGCCAAGAGACCCAGTACTTC. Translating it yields CASSLTGGSQETQYF.

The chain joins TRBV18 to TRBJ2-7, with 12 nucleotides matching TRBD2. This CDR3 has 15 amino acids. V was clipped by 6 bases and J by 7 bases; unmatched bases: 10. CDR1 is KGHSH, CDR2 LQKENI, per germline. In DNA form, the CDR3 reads TGTGCCAGCTCCCTCCTAGCGGGGGGGCTGGAAGAGCAGTACTTC. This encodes CASSLLAGGLEEQYF.

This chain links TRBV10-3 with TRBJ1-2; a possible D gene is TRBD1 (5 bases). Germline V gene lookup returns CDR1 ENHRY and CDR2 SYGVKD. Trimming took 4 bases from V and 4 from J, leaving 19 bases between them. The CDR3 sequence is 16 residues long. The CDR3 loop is CAISGGLDTTGYGYTF. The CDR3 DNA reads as TGTGCCATCAGTGGGGGTTTGGACACAACTGGCTATGGCTACACCTTC.

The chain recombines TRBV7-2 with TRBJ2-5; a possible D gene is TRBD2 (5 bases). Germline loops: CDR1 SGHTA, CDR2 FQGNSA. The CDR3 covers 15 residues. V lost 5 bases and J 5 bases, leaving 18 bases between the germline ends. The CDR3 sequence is CASSLLGGVGETQYF. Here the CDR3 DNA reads TGTGCCAGCAGCCTATTAGGAGGTGTAGGCGAGACCCAGTACTTC.

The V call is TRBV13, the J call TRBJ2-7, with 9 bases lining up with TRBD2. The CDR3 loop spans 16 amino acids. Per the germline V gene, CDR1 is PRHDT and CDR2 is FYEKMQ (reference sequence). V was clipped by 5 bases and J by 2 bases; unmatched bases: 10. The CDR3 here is CASSAMLAGGAYEQYF. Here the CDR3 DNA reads TGTGCCAGCAGCGCCATGTTGGCGGGGGGGGCCTACGAGCAGTACTTC.

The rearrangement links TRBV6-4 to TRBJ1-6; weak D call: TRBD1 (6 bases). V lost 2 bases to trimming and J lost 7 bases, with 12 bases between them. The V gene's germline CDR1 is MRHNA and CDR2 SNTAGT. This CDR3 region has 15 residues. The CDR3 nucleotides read TGTGCCAGCAGTGACAAACAGGGACCGAATTCACCCCTCCACTTT. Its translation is CASSDKQGPNSPLHF.

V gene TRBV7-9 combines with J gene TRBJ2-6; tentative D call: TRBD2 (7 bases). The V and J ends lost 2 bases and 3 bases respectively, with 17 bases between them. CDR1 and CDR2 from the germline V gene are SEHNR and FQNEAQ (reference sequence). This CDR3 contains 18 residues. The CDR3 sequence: CASSLRERGAFGANVLTF. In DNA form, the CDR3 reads TGTGCCAGCAGCTTACGGGAACGGGGGGCTTTTGGGGCCAACGTCCTGACTTTC. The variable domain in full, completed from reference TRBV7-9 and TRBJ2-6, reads DTGVSQNPRHKITKRGQNVTFRCDPISEHNRLYWYRQTLGQGPEFLTYFQNEAQLEKSRLLSDRFSAERPKGSFSTLEIQRTEQGDSAMYLCASSLRERGAFGANVLTFGAGSRLTVL.

The CDR3 region is CASRAPQGAEAFF. Here the CDR3 DNA reads TGTGCCAGCAGAGCTCCCCAAGGGGCTGAAGCTTTCTTT. V and J are TRBV7-2 and TRBJ1-1; D possibly corresponds to TRBD1 (5 bases). The germline V gene encodes CDR1 SGHTA and CDR2 FQGNSA. Trimming took off 6 bases at V and 6 bases at J, with 14 bases between the two ends. The CDR3 length is 13 residues.

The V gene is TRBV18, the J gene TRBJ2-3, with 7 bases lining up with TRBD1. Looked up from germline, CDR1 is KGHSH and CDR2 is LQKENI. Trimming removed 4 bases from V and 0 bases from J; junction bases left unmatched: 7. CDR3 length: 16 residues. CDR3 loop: CASSLSGTASTDTQYF. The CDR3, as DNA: TGTGCCAGCTCACTCTCCGGGACAGCTAGCACAGATACGCAGTATTTT.

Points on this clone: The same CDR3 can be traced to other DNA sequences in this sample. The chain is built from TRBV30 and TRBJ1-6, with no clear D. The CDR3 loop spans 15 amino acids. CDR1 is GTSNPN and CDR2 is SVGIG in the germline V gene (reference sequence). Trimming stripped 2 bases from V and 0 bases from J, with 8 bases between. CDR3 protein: CAWSFTSSYNSPLHF. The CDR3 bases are TGTGCCTGGAGTTTCACAAGCTCCTATAATTCACCCCTCCACTTT.

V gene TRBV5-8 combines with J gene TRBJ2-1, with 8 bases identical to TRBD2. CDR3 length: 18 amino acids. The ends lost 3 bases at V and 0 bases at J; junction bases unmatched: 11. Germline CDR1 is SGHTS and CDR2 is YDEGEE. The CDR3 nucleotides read TGTGCCAGCAGCTCACGTACCGGGACTAGAGGCTCCTACAATGAGCAGTTCTTC. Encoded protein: CASSSRTGTRGSYNEQFF.

The CDR3 region has the DNA TGTGCCAGCAGTGAAGGGGGGTCAGGGGGACAGCCCCAGCATTTT. Its protein is CASSEGGSGGQPQHF. The chain joins TRBV2 to TRBJ1-5; 7 bases are a match to TRBD1. The CDR3 has 15 residues. The J segment lost 7 bases and the V segment lost 1 base, leaving 7 bases of the junction unmatched. Germline V gene sequence: CDR1 SNHLY, CDR2 FYNNEI.

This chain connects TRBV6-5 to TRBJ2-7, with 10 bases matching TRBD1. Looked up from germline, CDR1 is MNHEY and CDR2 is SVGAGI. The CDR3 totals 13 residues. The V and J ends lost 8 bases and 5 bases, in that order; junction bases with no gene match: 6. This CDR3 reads CASGRDRGNEQYF. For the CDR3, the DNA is TGTGCCAGCGGACGGGACAGGGGCAACGAGCAGTACTTC.

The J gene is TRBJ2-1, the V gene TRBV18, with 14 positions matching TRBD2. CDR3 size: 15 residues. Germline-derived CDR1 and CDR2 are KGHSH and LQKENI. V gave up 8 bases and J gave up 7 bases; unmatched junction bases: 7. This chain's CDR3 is CASATSGGAANEQFF. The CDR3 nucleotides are TGTGCCAGCGCGACTAGCGGGGGGGCCGCTAATGAGCAGTTCTTC.

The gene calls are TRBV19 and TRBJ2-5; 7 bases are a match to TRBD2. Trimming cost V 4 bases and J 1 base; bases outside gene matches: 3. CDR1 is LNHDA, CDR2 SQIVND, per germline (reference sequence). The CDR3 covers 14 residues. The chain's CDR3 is CASSSSGGQETQYF. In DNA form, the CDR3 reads TGTGCCAGTAGTAGTTCGGGGGGCCAAGAGACCCAGTACTTC.

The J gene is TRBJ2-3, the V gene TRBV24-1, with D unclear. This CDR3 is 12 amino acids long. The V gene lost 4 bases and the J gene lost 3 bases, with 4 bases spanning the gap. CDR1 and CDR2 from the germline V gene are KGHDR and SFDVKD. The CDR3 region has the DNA TGTGCCACCAGTGACCGGACAGATACGCAGTATTTT. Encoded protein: CATSDRTDTQYF.

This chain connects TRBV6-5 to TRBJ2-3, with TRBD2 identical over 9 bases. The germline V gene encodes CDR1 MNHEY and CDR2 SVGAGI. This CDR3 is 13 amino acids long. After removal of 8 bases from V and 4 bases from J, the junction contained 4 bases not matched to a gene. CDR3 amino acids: CASQRGVSDTQYF. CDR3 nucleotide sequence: TGTGCCAGCCAGCGGGGGGTATCAGATACGCAGTATTTT.

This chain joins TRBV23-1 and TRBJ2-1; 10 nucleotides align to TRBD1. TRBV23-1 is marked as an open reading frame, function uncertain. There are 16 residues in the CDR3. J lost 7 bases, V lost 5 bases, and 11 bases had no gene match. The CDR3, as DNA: TGCGCCAGCAGTTCTTTTCACCGGGACAGGGGTAATGAGCAGTTCTTC. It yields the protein CASSSFHRDRGNEQFF.

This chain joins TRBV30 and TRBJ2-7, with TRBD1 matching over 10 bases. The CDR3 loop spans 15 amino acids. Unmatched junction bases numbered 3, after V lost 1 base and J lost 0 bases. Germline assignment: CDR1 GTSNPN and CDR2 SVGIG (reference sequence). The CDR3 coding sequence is TGTGCCTGGAGTGGCCGGGACAGGGGCTCCTACGAGCAGTACTTC. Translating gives CAWSGRDRGSYEQYF.

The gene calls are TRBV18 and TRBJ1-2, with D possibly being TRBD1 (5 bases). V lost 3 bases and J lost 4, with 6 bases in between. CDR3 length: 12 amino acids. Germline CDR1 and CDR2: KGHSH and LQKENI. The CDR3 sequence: CASSPQGYGYTF. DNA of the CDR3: TGTGCCAGCTCACCGCAGGGCTATGGCTACACCTTC. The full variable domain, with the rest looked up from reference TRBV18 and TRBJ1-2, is NAGVMQNPRHLVRRRGQEARLRCSPMKGHSHVYWYRQLPEEGLKFMVYLQKENIIDESGMPKERFSAEFPKEGPSILRIQQVVRGDSAAYFCASSPQGYGYTFGSGTRLTVV.

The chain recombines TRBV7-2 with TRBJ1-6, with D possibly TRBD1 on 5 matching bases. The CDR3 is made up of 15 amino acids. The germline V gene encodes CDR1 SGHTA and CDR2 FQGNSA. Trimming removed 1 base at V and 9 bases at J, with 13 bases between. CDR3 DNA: TGTGCCAGCAGCTTAGGGGGCCCCGGGAGTTCACCCCTCCACTTT. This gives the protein CASSLGGPGSSPLHF.

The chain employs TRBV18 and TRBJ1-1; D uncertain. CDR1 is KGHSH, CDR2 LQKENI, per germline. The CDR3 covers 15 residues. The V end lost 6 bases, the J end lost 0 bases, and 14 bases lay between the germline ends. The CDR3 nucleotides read TGTGCCAGCTCCCCCGCGGGTGGGGTGAACACTGAAGCTTTCTTT. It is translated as CASSPAGGVNTEAFF.

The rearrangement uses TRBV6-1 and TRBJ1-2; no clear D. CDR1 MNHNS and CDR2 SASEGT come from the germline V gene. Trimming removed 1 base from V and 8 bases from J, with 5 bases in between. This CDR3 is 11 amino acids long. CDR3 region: CASSEVGGYTF. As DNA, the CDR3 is TGTGCCAGCAGTGAAGTCGGGGGCTACACCTTC.